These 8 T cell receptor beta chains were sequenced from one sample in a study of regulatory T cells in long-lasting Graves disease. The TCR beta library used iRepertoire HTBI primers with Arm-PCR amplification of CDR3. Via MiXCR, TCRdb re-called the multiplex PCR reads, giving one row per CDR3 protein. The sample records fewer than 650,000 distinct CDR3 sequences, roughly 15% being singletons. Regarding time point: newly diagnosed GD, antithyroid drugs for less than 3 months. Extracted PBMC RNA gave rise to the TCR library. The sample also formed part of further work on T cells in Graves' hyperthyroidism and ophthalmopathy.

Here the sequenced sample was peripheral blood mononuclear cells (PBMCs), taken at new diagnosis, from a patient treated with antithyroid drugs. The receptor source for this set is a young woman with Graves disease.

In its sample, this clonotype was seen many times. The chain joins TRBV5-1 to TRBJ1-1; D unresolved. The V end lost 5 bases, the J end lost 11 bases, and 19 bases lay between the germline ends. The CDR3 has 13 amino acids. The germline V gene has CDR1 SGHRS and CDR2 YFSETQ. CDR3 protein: CASSRTLSEGAFF. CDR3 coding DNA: TGCGCCAGCAGTAGGACCCTGTCCGAAGGGGCTTTCTTT.

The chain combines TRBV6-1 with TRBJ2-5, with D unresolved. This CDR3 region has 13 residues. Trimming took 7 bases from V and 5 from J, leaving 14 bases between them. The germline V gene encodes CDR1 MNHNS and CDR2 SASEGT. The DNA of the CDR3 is TGTGCCAGCACTGACCCCCCTCGGGAGACCCAGTACTTC. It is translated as CASTDPPRETQYF.

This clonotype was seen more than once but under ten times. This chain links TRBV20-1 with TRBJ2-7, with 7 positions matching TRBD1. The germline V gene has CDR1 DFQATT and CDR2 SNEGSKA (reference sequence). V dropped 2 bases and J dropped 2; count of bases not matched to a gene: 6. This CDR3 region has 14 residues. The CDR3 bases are TGCAGTGCTAGAAGACAGGGTGGTACCTACGAGCAGTACTTC. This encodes CSARRQGGTYEQYF.

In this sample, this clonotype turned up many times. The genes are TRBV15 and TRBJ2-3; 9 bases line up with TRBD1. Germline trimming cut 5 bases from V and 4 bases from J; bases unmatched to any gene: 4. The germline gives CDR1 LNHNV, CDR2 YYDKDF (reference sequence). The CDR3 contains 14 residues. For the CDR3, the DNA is TGTGCCACCAGCCGGGACAGGGATGCAGATACGCAGTATTTT. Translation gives CATSRDRDADTQYF.

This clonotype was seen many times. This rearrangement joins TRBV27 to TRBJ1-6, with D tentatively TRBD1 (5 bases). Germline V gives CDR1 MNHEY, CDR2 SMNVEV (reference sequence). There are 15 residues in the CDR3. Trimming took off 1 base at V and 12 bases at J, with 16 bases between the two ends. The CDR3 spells CASSLLGDAGGPLHF. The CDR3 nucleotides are TGTGCCAGCAGTTTATTAGGGGACGCTGGGGGACCCCTCCACTTT.

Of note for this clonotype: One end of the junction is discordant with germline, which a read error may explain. The CDR3 spells CVSSHSGGDYGYTF. CDR3 DNA: TGTGTCAGCAGCCACTCGGGAGGGGACTATGGCTACACCTTC. The chain couples TRBV5-5 to TRBJ1-2; possible D gene TRBD1, 5 bases. The CDR3 covers 14 residues. Germline-derived CDR1 and CDR2 are SGHKS and YYEKEE (reference sequence). The full variable domain, its missing parts supplied by reference TRBV5-5 and TRBJ1-2, is DAGVTQSPTHLIKTRGQQVTLRCSPISGHKSVSWYQQVLGQGPQFIFQYYEKEERGRGNFPDRFSARQFPNYSSELNVNALLLGDSALYLCVSSHSGGDYGYTFGSGTRLTVV.

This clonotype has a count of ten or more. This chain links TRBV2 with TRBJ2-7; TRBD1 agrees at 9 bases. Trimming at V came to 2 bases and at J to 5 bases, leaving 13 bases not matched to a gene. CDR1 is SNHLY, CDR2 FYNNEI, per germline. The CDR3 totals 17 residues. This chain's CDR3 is CASSESGTGRYLDEQYF. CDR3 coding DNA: TGTGCCAGCAGTGAATCAGGGACAGGGAGGTATCTTGACGAGCAGTACTTC.

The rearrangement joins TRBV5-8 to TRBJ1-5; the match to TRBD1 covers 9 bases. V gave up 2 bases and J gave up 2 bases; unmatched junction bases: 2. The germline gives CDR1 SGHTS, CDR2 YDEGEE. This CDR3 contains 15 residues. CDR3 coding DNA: TGTGCCAGCAGCTTCAGGACAGGGGGCAATCAGCCCCAGCATTTT. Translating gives CASSFRTGGNQPQHF. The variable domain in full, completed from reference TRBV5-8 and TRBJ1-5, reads EAGVTQSPTHLIKTRGQQATLRCSPISGHTSVYWYQQALGLGLQFLLWYDEGEERNRGNFPPRFSGRQFPNYSSELNVNALELEDSALYLCASSFRTGGNQPQHFGDGTRLSIL.